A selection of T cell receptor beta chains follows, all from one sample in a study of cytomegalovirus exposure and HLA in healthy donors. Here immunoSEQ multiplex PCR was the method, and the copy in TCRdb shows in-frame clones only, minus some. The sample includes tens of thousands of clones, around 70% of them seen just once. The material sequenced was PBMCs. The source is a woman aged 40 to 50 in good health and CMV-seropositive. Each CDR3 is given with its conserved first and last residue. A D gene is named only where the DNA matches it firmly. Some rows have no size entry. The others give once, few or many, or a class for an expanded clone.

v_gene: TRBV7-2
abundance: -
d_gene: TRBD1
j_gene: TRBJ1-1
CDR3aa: CASSFYQGAAF
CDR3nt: TGTGCCAGCAGCTTCTATCAGGGGGCGGCTTTT

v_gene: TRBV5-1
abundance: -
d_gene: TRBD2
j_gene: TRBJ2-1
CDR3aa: CASSLGTGTSGIYEQFF
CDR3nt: TGCGCCAGCAGCTTGGGCACCGGGACTAGCGGGATATATGAGCAGTTCTTC

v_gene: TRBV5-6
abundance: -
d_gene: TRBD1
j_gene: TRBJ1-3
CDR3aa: CASSSLDRENTIYF
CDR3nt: TGTGCCAGCAGCTCTCTAGACAGGGAGAACACCATATATTTT

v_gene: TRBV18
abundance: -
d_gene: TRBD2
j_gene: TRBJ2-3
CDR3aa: CASSPRGLAGAPTDTQYF
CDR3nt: TGTGCCAGCTCACCACGGGGACTAGCGGGAGCGCCGACAGATACGCAGTATTTT

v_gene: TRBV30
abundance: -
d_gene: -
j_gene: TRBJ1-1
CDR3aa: CAWGWSGEAFF
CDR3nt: TGTGCCTGGGGATGGTCGGGTGAAGCTTTCTTT

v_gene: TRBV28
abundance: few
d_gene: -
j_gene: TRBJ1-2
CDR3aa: CASSLDRFGGYTF
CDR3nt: TGTGCCAGCAGTTTAGACAGGTTTGGAGGCTACACCTTC

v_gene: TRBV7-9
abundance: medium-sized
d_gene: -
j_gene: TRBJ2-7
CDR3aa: CASSPPGVGHEQYF
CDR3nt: TGTGCCAGCAGCCCACCAGGGGTGGGCCACGAGCAGTACTTC

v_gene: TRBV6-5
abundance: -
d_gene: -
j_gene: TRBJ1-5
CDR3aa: CASSSQTGRDQPQHF
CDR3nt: TGTGCCAGCAGCTCCCAGACAGGCAGGGATCAGCCCCAGCATTTT

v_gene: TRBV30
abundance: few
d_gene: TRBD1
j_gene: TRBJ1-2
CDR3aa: CAWTLQGGGYPF
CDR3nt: TGTGCCTGGACCCTCCAAGGGGGCGGCTACCCCTTC

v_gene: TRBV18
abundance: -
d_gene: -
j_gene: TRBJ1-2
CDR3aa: CASSPYRDDGYTF
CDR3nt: TGTGCCAGCTCACCGTACAGGGACGACGGCTACACCTTC

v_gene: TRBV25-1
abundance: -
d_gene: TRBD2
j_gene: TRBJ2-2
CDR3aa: CASSGTSGSPNTGELFF
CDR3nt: TGTGCCAGCAGTGGGACTAGCGGGAGCCCGAACACCGGGGAGCTGTTTTTT

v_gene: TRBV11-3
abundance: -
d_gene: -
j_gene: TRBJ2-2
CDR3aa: CASSPDGPGTGELFF
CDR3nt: TGTGCCAGCAGCCCAGACGGACCGGGGACCGGGGAGCTGTTTTTT

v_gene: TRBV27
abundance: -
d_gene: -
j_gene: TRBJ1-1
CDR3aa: CASSQDRRGEAFF
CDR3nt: TGTGCCAGCAGTCAAGACAGGCGCGGAGAAGCTTTCTTT

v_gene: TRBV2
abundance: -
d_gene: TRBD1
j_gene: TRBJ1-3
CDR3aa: CASSEDSGGSGNTIYF
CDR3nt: TGTGCCAGCAGTGAAGATTCAGGGGGCTCTGGAAACACCATATATTTT

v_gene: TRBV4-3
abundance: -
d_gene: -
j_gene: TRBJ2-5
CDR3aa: CASSQGLIQETQYF
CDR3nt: TGCGCCAGCAGCCAAGGGCTCATCCAAGAGACCCAGTACTTC

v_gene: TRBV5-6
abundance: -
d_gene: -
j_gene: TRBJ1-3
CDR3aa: CASSLYQGSSGNTIYF
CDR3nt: TGTGCCAGCAGCTTGTACCAGGGATCCTCTGGAAACACCATATATTTT

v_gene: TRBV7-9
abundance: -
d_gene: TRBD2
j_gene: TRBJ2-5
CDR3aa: CASSSSGTSGSGYF
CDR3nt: TGTGCCAGCAGCTCATCCGGGACTAGCGGGAGCGGCTACTTC

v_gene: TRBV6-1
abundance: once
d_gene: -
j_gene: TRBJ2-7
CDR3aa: CASRDSILTYEQYF
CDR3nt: TGTGCCAGCAGGGACAGTATTTTGACCTACGAGCAGTACTTC

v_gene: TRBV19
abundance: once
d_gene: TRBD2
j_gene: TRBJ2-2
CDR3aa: CASSMMAGVELFF
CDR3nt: TGTGCCAGTAGTATGATGGCGGGAGTGGAGCTGTTTTTT

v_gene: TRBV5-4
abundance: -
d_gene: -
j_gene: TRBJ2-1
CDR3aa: CASSLAVHEQFF
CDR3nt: TGTGCCAGCAGCTTGGCGGTGCATGAGCAGTTCTTC

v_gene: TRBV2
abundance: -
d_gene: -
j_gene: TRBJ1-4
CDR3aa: CASSVGGARANEKLFF
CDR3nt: TGTGCCAGCAGTGTGGGGGGGGCGAGGGCTAATGAAAAACTGTTTTTT

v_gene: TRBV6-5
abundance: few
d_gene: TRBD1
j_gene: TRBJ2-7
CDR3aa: CASSDRWTGDEQYF
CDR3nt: TGTGCCAGCAGTGACCGTTGGACAGGGGACGAGCAGTACTTC

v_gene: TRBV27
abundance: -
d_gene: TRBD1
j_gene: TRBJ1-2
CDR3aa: CASRPLGTGTNYGYTF
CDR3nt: TGTGCCAGCAGACCATTGGGGACAGGCACTAACTATGGCTACACCTTC

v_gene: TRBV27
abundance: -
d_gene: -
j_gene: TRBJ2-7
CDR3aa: CASSGSDSYEQYF
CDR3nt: TGTGCCAGCAGCGGCTCCGACTCCTACGAGCAGTACTTC

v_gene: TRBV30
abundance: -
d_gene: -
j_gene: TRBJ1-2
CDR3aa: CAWRRDHGYTF
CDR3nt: TGTGCCTGGAGGCGGGACCATGGCTACACCTTC

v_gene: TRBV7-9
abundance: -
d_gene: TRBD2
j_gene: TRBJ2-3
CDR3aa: CSSSRGLAGGLGSTDTQYF
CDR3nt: TGTTCCAGCAGCCGTGGACTAGCGGGAGGGCTAGGGAGCACAGATACGCAGTATTTT

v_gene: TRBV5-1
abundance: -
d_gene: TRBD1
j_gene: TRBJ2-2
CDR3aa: CASSSLGQGNTGELFF
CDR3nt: TGCGCCAGCAGCTCCTTAGGACAGGGTAACACCGGGGAGCTGTTTTTT

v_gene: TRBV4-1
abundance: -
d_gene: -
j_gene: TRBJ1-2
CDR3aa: CASSQRKTREEDYGYTF
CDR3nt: TGCGCCAGCAGCCAACGAAAGACCAGGGAGGAGGACTATGGCTACACCTTC

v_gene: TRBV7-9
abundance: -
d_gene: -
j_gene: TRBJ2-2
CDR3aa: CASSPQGTGELFF
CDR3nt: TGTGCCAGCAGTCCCCAGGGGACCGGGGAGCTGTTTTTT

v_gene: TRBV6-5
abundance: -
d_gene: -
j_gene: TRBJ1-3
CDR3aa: CASSRSPGNTIYF
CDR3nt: TGTGCCAGCAGCCGTAGTCCTGGAAACACCATATATTTT

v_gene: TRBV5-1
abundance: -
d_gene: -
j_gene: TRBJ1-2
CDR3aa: CASSSLDGLYGYTF
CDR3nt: TGCGCCAGCAGCTCTTTGGACGGACTCTATGGCTACACCTTC

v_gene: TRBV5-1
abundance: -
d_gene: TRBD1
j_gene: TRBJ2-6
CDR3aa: CASFGDRGGSGANVLTF
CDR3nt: TGCGCCAGCTTCGGGGACAGGGGAGGCTCTGGGGCCAACGTCCTGACTTTC

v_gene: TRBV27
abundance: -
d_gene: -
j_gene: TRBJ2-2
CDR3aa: CASKQGGNTGELFF
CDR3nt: TGTGCCAGCAAGCAGGGAGGTAACACCGGGGAGCTGTTTTTT

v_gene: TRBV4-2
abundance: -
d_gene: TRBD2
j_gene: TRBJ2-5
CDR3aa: CASSPGTSGSFETQYF
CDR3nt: TGTGCCAGCAGCCCTGGGACTAGCGGGAGTTTCGAGACCCAGTACTTC

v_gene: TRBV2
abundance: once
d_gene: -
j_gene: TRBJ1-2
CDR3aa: CASSQDGKTYGYTF
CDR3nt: TGTGCCAGCAGTCAGGACGGGAAGACCTATGGCTACACCTTC

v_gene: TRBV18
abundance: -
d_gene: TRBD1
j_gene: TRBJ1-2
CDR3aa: CASSPQRQGANYGYTF
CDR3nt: TGTGCCAGCTCACCCCAGAGACAGGGGGCAAACTATGGCTACACCTTC

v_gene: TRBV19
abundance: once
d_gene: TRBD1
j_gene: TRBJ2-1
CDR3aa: CASSPRTGGSYNEQFF
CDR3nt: TGTGCCAGTAGCCCAAGGACAGGGGGTTCCTACAATGAGCAGTTCTTC

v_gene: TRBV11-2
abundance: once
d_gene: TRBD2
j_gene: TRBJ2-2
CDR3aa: CASSLSRLADTGELFF
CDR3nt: TGTGCCAGCAGCTTATCCAGACTAGCGGACACCGGGGAGCTGTTTTTT

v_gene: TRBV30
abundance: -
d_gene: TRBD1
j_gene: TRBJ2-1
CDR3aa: CAWSRPGTGGAGEQFF
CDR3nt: TGTGCCTGGAGTCGACCCGGGACAGGGGGCGCGGGTGAGCAGTTCTTC

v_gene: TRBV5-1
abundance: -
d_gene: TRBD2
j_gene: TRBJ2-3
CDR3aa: CASSLGLLAGGPDTQYF
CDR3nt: TGCGCCAGCAGCTTGGGCCTTCTAGCGGGGGGCCCAGATACGCAGTATTTT

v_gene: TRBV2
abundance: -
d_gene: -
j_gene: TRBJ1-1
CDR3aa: CASSVVSRTAFF
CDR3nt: TGTGCCAGCAGTGTGGTCTCCAGAACGGCTTTCTTT

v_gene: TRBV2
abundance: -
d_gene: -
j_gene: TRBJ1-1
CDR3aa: CASSSMGAPEAFF
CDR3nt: TGTGCCAGCAGCTCTATGGGGGCCCCTGAAGCTTTCTTT

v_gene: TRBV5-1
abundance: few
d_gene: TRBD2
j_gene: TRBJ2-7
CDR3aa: CASSRYTSGDAYEQYF
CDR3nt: TGCGCCAGCAGTCGATATACTAGCGGGGACGCCTACGAGCAGTACTTC

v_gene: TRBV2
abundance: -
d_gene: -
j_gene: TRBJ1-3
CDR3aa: CASSVSSSGNTIYF
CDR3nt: TGTGCCAGCAGTGTCTCGAGCTCTGGAAACACCATATATTTT

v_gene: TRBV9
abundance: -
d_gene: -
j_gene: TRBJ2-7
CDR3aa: CASSVSSAAGREQYF
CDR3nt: TGTGCCAGCAGCGTCAGTTCGGCCGCAGGGCGGGAGCAGTACTTC

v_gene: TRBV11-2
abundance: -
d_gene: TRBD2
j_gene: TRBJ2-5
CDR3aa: CASSLDRLAGARDF
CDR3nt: TGTGCCAGCAGCTTAGATCGGCTAGCGGGGGCCCGGGACTTC

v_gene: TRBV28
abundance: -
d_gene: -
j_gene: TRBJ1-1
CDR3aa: CASSRGTEAFF
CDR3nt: TGTGCCAGCAGTCGAGGCACTGAAGCTTTCTTT

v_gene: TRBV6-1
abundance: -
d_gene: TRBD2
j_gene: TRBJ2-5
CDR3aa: CASGVGLAGETQYF
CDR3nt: TGTGCCAGCGGAGTGGGACTAGCAGGAGAGACCCAGTACTTC

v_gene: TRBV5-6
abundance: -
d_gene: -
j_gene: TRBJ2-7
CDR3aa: CASSGAVKRYEQYF
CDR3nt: TGTGCCAGCAGCGGGGCAGTTAAACGATACGAGCAGTACTTC

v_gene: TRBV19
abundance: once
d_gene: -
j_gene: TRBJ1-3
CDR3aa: CASTVLNTIYF
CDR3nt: TGTGCCAGTACGGTCCTAAACACCATATATTTT